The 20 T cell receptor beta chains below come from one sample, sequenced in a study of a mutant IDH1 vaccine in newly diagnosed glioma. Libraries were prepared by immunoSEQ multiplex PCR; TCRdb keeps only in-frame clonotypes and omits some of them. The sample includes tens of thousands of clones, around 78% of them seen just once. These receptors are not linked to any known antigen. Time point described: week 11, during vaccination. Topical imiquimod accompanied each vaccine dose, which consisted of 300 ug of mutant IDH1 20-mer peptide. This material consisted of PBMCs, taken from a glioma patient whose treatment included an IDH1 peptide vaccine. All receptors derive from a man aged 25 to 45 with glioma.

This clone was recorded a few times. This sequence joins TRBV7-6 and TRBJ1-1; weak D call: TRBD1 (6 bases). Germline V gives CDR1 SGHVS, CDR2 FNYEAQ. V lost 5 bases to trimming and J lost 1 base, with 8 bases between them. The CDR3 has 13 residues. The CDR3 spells CASSAGQNTEAFF. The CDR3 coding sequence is TGTGCCAGCAGCGCGGGACAGAACACTGAAGCTTTCTTT.

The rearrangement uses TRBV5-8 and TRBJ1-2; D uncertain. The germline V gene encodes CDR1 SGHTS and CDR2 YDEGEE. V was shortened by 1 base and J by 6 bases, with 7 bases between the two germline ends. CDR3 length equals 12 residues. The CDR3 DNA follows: TGTGCCAGCAGCTTGTCCCTCCATGGCTACACCTTC. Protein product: CASSLSLHGYTF. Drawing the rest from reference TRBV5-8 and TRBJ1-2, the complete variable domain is EAGVTQSPTHLIKTRGQQATLRCSPISGHTSVYWYQQALGLGLQFLLWYDEGEERNRGNFPPRFSGRQFPNYSSELNVNALELEDSALYLCASSLSLHGYTFGSGTRLTVV.

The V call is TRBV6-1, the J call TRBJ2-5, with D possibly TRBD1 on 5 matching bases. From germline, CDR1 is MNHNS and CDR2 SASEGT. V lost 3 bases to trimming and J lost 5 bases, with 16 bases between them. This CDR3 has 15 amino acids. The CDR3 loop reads CASSEGRAGGETQYF. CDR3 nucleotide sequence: TGTGCCAGCAGTGAGGGCAGGGCAGGTGGGGAGACCCAGTACTTC.

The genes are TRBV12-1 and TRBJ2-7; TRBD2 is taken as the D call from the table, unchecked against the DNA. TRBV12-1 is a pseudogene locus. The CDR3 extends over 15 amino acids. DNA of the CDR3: TGTGCCAGCAGGGTTGGTAGGCTAGCGAAAAACGAGCAGTACTTC. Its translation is CASRVGRLAKNEQYF.

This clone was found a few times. In nucleotides, the CDR3 is TGTGCCAGCAGTGAAGGCCGACTAGCGGGAGTACCCTACGAGCAGTACTTC. Amino acids: CASSEGRLAGVPYEQYF. This chain links TRBV2 with TRBJ2-7, with TRBD2 matching over 12 bases. Germline-derived CDR1 and CDR2 are SNHLY and FYNNEI. V dropped 1 base and J dropped 2; count of bases not matched to a gene: 6. This CDR3 is built from 17 residues.

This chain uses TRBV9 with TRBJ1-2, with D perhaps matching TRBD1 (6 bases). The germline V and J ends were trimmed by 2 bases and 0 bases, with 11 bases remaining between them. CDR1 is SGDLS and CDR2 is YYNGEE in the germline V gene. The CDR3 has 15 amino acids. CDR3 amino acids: CASSVQGTSNYGYTF. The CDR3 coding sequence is TGTGCCAGCAGCGTCCAGGGGACCTCTAACTATGGCTACACCTTC. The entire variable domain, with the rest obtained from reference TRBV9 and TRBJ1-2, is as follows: DSGVTQTPKHLITATGQRVTLRCSPRSGDLSVYWYQQSLDQGLQFLIQYYNGEERAKGNILERFSAQQFPDLHSELNLSSLELGDSALYFCASSVQGTSNYGYTFGSGTRLTVV.

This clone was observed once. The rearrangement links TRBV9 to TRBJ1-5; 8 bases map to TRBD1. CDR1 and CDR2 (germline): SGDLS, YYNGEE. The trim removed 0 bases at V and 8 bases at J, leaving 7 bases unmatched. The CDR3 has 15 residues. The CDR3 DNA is TGTGCCAGCAGCGTAGGACAGGGGAAGGAGGAGCCCCAGCATTTT. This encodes CASSVGQGKEEPQHF. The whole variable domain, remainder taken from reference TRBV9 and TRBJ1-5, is DSGVTQTPKHLITATGQRVTLRCSPRSGDLSVYWYQQSLDQGLQFLIQYYNGEERAKGNILERFSAQQFPDLHSELNLSSLELGDSALYFCASSVGQGKEEPQHFGDGTRLSIL.

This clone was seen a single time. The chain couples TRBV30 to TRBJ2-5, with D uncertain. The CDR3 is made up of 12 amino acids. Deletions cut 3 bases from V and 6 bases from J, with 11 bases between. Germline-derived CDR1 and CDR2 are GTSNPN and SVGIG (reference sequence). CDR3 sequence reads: CAWRESAKTQYF. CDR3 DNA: TGTGCCTGGAGGGAGAGCGCGAAGACCCAGTACTTC.

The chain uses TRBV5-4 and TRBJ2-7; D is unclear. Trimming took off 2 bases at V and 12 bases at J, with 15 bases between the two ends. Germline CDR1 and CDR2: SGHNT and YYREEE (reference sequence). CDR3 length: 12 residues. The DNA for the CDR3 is TGTGCCAGCAGCTTTGAAGGGCAGTTGCGGTACTTC. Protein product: CASSFEGQLRYF.

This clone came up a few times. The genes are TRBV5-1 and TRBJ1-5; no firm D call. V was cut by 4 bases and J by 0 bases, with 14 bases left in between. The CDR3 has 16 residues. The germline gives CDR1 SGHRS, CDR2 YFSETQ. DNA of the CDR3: TGCGCCAGCAGCGTCGTTGGCAGCCATAGCAATCAGCCCCAGCATTTT. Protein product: CASSVVGSHSNQPQHF.

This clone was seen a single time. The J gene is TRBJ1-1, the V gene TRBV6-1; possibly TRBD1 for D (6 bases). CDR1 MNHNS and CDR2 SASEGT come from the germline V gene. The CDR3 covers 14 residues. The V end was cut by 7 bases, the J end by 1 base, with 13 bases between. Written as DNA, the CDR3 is TGTGCCAGCATAGGAATAGGGGGGAACACTGAAGCTTTCTTT. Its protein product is CASIGIGGNTEAFF.

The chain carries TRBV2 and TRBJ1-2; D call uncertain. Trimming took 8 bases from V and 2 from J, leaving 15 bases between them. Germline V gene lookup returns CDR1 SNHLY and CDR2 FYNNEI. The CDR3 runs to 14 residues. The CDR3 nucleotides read TGTGCCAGCCGAGTAGGCCGTATGAACTATGGCTACACCTTC. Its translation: CASRVGRMNYGYTF.

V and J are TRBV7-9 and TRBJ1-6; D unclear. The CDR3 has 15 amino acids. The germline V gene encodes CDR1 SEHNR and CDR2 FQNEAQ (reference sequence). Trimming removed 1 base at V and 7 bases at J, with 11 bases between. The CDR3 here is CASSLGSRLNSPLHF. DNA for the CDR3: TGTGCCAGCAGCTTAGGGAGCCGACTAAATTCACCCCTCCACTTT. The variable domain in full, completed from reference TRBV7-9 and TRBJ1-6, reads DTGVSQNPRHKITKRGQNVTFRCDPISEHNRLYWYRQTLGQGPEFLTYFQNEAQLEKSRLLSDRFSAERPKGSFSTLEIQRTEQGDSAMYLCASSLGSRLNSPLHFGNGTRLTVT.

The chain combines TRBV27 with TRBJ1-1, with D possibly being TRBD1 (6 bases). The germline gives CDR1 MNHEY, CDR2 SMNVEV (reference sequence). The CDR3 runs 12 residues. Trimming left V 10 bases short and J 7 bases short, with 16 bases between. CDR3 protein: CATSRGAGEAFF. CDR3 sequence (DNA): TGTGCCACGAGCCGGGGGGCGGGTGAAGCTTTCTTT.

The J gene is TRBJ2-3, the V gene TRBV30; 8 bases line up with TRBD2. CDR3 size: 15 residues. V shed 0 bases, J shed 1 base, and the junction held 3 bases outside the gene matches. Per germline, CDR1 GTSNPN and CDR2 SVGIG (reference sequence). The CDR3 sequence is CAWSVLSGGTDTQYF. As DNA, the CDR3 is TGTGCCTGGAGTGTACTTAGCGGGGGCACAGATACGCAGTATTTT.

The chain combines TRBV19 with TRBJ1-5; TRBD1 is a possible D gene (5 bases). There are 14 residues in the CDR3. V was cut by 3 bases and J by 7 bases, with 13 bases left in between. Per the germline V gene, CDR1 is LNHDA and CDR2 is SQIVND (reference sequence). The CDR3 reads CASSIRGGEQPQHF. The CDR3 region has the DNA TGTGCCAGTAGTATCCGGGGGGGGGAACAGCCCCAGCATTTT.

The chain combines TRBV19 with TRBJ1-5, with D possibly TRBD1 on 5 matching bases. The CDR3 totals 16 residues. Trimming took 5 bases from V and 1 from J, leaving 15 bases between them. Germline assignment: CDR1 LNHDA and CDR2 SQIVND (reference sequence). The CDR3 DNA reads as TGTGCCAGTAGTGCTCACAGGAGTCCCAGCAATCAGCCCCAGCATTTT. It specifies CASSAHRSPSNQPQHF.

DNA for the CDR3: TGTGCCAGCAGTGAAGCGCGGGGGGCCGCGGAAGCTTTCTTT. Amino acid sequence: CASSEARGAAEAFF. This chain links TRBV2 with TRBJ1-1; possible D gene TRBD1, 6 bases. Germline V gene lookup returns CDR1 SNHLY and CDR2 FYNNEI. Trimming pared 0 bases from V and 8 bases from J, leaving 13 bases between. The CDR3 is 14 residues long. Variable domain in full (rest from reference TRBV2 and TRBJ1-1): EPEVTQTPSHQVTQMGQEVILRCVPISNHLYFYWYRQILGQKVEFLVSFYNNEISEKSEIFDDQFSVERPDGSNFTLKIRSTKLEDSAMYFCASSEARGAAEAFFGQGTRLTVV.

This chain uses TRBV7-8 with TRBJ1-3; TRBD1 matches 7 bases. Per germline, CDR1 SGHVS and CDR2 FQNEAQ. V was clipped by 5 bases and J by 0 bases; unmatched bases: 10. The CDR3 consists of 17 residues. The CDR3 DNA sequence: TGTGCCAGCAGCAGAAACAGGGGACCCACCTCTGGAAACACCATATATTTT. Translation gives CASSRNRGPTSGNTIYF.

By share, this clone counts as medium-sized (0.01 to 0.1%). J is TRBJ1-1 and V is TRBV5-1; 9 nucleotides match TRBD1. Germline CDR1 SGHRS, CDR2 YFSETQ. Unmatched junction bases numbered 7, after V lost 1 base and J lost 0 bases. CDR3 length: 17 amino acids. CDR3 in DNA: TGCGCCAGCAGCTTGCGTACAGGGGGCCCGGTGAACACTGAAGCTTTCTTT. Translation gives CASSLRTGGPVNTEAFF.